This T cell receptor beta chain was sequenced in a study of cytomegalovirus exposure and HLA in healthy donors. Trimming shortened V by 4 bases and J by 1 base, and 11 bases separated the two germline ends. Germline V gene data show CDR1 as KGHSH and CDR2 as LQKENI. The CDR3 has 15 residues. Study results and limitations: Using the classifier, cytomegalovirus status was reportedly diagnosed with high specificity and sensitivity. TCR beta sequences reportedly predicted most subjects' HLA-A and HLA-B alleles accurately. Researchers counted roughly 150 TCR beta chains as cytomegalovirus-associated.

As regards this clone: Its antigen is as yet unknown.

60 Vbeta and 13 Jbeta primers were used in PCR. The assay was immunoSEQ multiplex PCR, and TCRdb's table has in-frame clones only and misses some. The table shows 100,000 to 150,000 clones, with about 8.6% occurring only once. The chain employs TRBV18 and TRBJ1-5; D is unclear. What was sequenced was PBMCs. The origin of this receptor is a woman aged 35 to 49 in good health and CMV-seropositive. CDR3 protein: CASSLSRGSNQPQHF. The CDR3 DNA sequence: TGTGCCAGCTCACTCTCCCGAGGGAGCAATCAGCCCCAGCATTTT.